This TCR beta chain originates from a study of cytomegalovirus exposure and HLA in healthy donors. Study details: It was reported in a later analysis that the roughly 120 validation repertoires used the same platform as the approximately 600 first-cohort repertoires.

After removal of 7 bases from V and 0 bases from J, the junction contained 6 bases not matched to a gene. The germline V gene has CDR1 SNHLY and CDR2 FYNNEI. The CDR3 is 15 residues long. TCRdb keeps only in-frame clones here, not all; method: immunoSEQ multiplex PCR. The repertoire includes some 180,000 clones, approximately 78% of them detected once, and around 1.3% sits in the top ten. The source is a woman aged 25 to 39 in good health and CMV-seronegative. The chain has TRBV2 and TRBJ2-3, with 8 bases fitting TRBD2. The specimen was PBMCs. The DNA of the CDR3 is TGTGCCAGCAAAGGAGCGGGGGCGAGCACAGATACGCAGTATTTT. Protein: CASKGAGASTDTQYF. The full variable domain, with the rest looked up from reference TRBV2 and TRBJ2-3, is EPEVTQTPSHQVTQMGQEVILRCVPISNHLYFYWYRQILGQKVEFLVSFYNNEISEKSEIFDDQFSVERPDGSNFTLKIRSTKLEDSAMYFCASKGAGASTDTQYFGPGTRLTVL.